This T cell receptor (beta chain) was recovered during a study of blood T cell repertoires in COVID-19. The overall study: T cells, B-cell-depleted T cells, or PBMCs supplied cDNA or gDNA.

The authors' processing: How many nucleated cells were present was estimated from reference gene primer amplification. Measured with immunoSEQ multiplex PCR; TCRdb has only the in-frame clones, and not every one. The D gene and trimming were derived from the DNA, and the V and J assignments and clone size from that table. The table has 65,000 to 90,000 clones, around nine tenths seen once; the top ten hold about 7%. The length of the CDR3 is 18 residues. The V gene's germline CDR1 is MDHEN and CDR2 SYDVKM. The J segment lost 3 bases and the V segment lost 1 base, leaving 14 bases of the junction unmatched.

The chain has TRBV28 and TRBJ1-2; 7 positions agree with TRBD1. The sequencing sample was made of peripheral blood. This receptor was identified in a human donor in a cohort sampled during active COVID-19. The CDR3 protein is CASSLFRLGQARHYGYTF. The CDR3 DNA is TGTGCCAGCAGTTTATTCAGACTTGGACAGGCCAGGCACTATGGCTACACCTTC.